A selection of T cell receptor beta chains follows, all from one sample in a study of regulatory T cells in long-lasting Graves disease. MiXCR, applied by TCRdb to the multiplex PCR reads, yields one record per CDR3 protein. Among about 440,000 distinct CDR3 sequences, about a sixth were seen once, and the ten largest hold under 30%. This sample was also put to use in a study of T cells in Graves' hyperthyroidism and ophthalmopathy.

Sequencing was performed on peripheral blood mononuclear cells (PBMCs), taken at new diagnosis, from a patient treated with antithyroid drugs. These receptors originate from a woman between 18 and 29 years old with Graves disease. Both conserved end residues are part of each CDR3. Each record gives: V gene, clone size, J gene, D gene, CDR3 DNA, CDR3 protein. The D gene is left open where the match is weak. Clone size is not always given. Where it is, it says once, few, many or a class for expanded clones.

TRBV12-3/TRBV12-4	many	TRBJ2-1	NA	TGTGCCATCCAGGGCGGGTTGTTAAAAACTGAGCAGTTCTTC	CAIQGGLLKTEQFF
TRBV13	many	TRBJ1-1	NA	TGTGCCAGCAGCCCATGGGACTCGAACACTGAAGCTTTCTTT	CASSPWDSNTEAFF
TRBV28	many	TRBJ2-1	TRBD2	TGTGCCAGCAGTCCGTTAGCGGGAGGGCCCTACAATGAGCAGTTCTTC	CASSPLAGGPYNEQFF
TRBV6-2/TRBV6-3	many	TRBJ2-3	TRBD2	TGTGCCAGCAGTGAATATGGGACTAGCGGGAGTGATACGCAGTATTTT	CASSEYGTSGSDTQYF
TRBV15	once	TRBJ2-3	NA	TGTGCCACCAGCATGACAGGAGATTACACAGATACGCAGTATTTT	CATSMTGDYTDTQYF
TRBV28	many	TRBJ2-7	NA	TGTGCCAGCAGTTTCGGGCCGGCCTACGAGCAGTACTTC	CASSFGPAYEQYF
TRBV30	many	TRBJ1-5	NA	TGTGCCTGGAGTAATTCCATTGGACAGCCCCAGCATTTT	CAWSNSIGQPQHF
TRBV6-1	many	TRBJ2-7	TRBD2	TGTGCCAGCAGTGAAGCCGGACTAGTTCTCGAGCAGTACTTC	CASSEAGLVLEQYF
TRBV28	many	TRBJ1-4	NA	TGTGCCAGCAGTTTCGGCCTTGTACCTGGAAAACTGTTTTTT	CASSFGLVPGKLFF
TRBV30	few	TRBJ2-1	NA	TGTGCCGTGGCCAGGGCGTTATACAATGAGCAGTTCTTC	CAVARALYNEQFF
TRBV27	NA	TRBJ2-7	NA	TGTGCCAGCAGTTTATTTCCTGATTCCTACGAGCAGTACTTC	CASSLFPDSYEQYF
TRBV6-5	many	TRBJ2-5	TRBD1	TGTGCCAGCAGTTTACACCGGGACAGGGGTCAAGAGACCCAGTACTTC	CASSLHRDRGQETQYF
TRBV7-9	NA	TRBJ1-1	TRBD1	TGTGCCAGCAGCTTAGAGAGGACAGGGCTGCGGGCTGAAGCTTTCTTT	CASSLERTGLRAEAFF
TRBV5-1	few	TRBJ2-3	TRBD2	TGCGCCAGCAGCTTGGTGGCGGGAGGTGCGGCAGATACGCAGTATTTT	CASSLVAGGAADTQYF
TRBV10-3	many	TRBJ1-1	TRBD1	TGTGCCATCAGTACAGGGGGGAACACTGAAGCTTTCTTT	CAISTGGNTEAFF
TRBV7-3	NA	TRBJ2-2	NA	TGTGCCAGCAGCTTAGAAAGGGGCCCCGGGGAGCTGTTTTTT	CASSLERGPGELFF
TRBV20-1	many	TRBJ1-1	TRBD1	TGCAGTGCTTGGGTGACAGGGCGAGTCACTGAAGCTTTCTTT	CSAWVTGRVTEAFF
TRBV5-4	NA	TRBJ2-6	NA	TGTGCCAGCAGCCTTGTCGGAATATCTGGGGCCAACGTCCTGACTTTC	CASSLVGISGANVLTF
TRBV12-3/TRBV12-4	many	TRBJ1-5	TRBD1	TGTGCCAGCAGCACAGGGGACAGTCAGCCCCAGCATTTT	CASSTGDSQPQHF
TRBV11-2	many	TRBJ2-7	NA	TGTGCCAGCAGCAAGGTCCTACACTACGAGCAGTACTTC	CASSKVLHYEQYF
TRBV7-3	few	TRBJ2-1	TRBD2	TGTGCCAGCAGCCCACTAGCGGCCTACAATGAGCAGTTCTTC	CASSPLAAYNEQFF
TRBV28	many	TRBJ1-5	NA	TGTGCCAGCAGTTCCCCCGGGGGGACGGTTAGCAATCAGCCCCAGCATTTT	CASSSPGGTVSNQPQHF
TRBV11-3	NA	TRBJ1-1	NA	TGTGCCAGCAGCCAAACGGGGGGAGGGAACACTGAAGCTTTCTTT	CASSQTGGGNTEAFF
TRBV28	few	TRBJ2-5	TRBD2	TGTGCCAGCAGTTCGAACTCAGCGGGAGATTTGGAGACCCAGTACTTC	CASSSNSAGDLETQYF
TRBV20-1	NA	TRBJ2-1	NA	TGCAGTGCGGGGGCTAGCGCCCAGTATGAGCAGTTCTTC	CSAGASAQYEQFF
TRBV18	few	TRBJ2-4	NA	TGTGCCAGCTCACCACTTCCATTTTCCAGGGAGAGCTTAAAAAACATTCAGTACTTC	CASSPLPFSRESLKNIQYF
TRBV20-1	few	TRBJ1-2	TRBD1	TGCAGTGCTAGAGAGAGGACAGGGGGCCCTGGCTACACCTTC	CSARERTGGPGYTF
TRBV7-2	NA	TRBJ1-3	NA	TGTGCCAGCAGGGGAGCAGGGGTAGCTGGAAACACCATATATTTT	CASRGAGVAGNTIYF